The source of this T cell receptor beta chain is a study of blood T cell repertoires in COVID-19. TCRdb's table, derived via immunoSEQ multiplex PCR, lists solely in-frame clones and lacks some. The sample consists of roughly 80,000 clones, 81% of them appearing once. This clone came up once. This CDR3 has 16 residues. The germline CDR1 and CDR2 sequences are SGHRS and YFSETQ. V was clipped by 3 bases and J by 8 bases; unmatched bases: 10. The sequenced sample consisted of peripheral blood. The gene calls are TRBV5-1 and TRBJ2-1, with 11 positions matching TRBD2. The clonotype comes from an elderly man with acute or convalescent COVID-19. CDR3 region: CASSSLAGGVSDEQFF. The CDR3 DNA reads TGCGCCAGCAGCTCGTTAGCGGGAGGGGTATCGGATGAGCAGTTCTTC.